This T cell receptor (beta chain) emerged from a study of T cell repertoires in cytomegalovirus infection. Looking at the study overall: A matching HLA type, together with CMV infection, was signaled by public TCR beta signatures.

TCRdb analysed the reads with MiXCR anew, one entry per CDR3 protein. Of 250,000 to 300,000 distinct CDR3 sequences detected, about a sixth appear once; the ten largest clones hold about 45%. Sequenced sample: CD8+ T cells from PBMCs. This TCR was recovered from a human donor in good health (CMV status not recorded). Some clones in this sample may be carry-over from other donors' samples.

The DNA for the CDR3 is TGTGCCAGCAGCTTCCCTAGGCGCTCTGGAAACACCATATATTTT. It translates to CASSFPRRSGNTIYF. The rearrangement links TRBV7-9 to TRBJ1-3; no reliable D call. Trimming stripped 3 bases from V and 0 bases from J, with 9 bases between. The germline gives CDR1 SEHNR, CDR2 FQNEAQ (reference sequence). There are 15 residues in the CDR3.